This T cell receptor beta chain stems from a study of cytomegalovirus exposure and HLA in healthy donors. Primers included in the PCR were 60 Vbeta and 13 Jbeta primers. Sequencing was performed with immunoSEQ multiplex PCR; in TCRdb, only in-frame clones are kept and a portion is missing. The profile shows 99,000 or so clones, 10% of them singletons. Germline CDR1 is LNHDA and CDR2 is SQIVND (reference sequence). The CDR3 covers 13 residues. The V and J ends lost 1 base and 7 bases respectively, with 10 bases between them. The sample consisted of PBMCs. The receptor comes from a man in his forties in good health and CMV-seropositive. The rearrangement links TRBV19 to TRBJ1-2; D might be TRBD1 (6 bases). CDR3 DNA: TGTGCCAGTAGTATAGCCAGGGGCGGTGGCTACACCTTC. Its translation: CASSIARGGGYTF.